Below, one TCR beta chain is given with its context. Its specificity is not known. At one end, the junction sequence differs from germline, possibly due to a read error. Germline V gene sequence: CDR1 ENHRY, CDR2 SYGVKD. The CDR3 totals 15 residues. Flow cytometry had shown expanded CD8+CD57+ cells in the patients chosen for sequencing. Patients uniformly had severe acquired aplastic anemia. This entry comes from a study of CD8+CD57+ T cells in acquired aplastic anemia. Study-level information: DNA from sorted CD4+ and CD8+ cells averaged about 3.2 ug.

The study profiled TCR beta VDJ and CDR3 using genomic DNA as template. A single record per CDR3 protein comes from TCRdb applying MiXCR to the reads. The sample contains about 240,000 distinct CDR3 sequences, around 45% of which appear only once. Study-wide results and caveats: Simpson's diversity of CD8+ cells was not significantly different in patients compared with controls. The number of CD8+ CDR3 sequences shared by patients and controls was about 27.

The rearrangement joins TRBV10-3 to TRBJ1-3; no firm D call. This clonotype was obtained from a human donor with aplastic anemia. Sequencing used sorted CD4+, CD8+, or CD8+CD57+ T cells (not recorded which) from PBMCs. DNA of the CDR3: TGTGCCAGCAGTTACGCCGGGCTCTCTGGAAACACCATATATTTT. Protein product: CASSYAGLSGNTIYF.